The 18 T cell receptor beta chains listed next were all sequenced from one sample in a study of blood T cells in healthy people across ages. Combining a sample-barcoded 5' primer with a J-beta primer mix, a second PCR ran for about 6 to 12 cycles. TCRdb analysed the 5' RACE reads with MiXCR anew, one entry per CDR3 protein. The sample has roughly 1.5 million distinct CDR3 sequences, about 42% seen once. The sample taken for sequencing was blood. The source is a woman aged 18-35 years in good health.

Points on this clonotype: The missing conserved phenylalanine or tryptophan at the end of this CDR3 makes a read error likely. The chain links TRBV20-1 to TRBJ2-1; the D call may be TRBD1 or TRBD2 (5 bases each). With 5 bases removed from V and 8 bases from J, the gap between germline ends came to 25 bases. This CDR3 is 16 amino acids long. Germline CDR1 DFQATT, CDR2 SNEGSKA (reference sequence). The CDR3 sequence is CSALYSGTNYWDEQFL. Here the CDR3 DNA reads TGCAGTGCTTTATATTCCGGGACCAATTACTGGGATGAGCAGTTCTTA.

There are a few counts of this clonotype. V and J are TRBV11-2 and TRBJ2-7; 7 bases are a match to TRBD1. The germline V gene has CDR1 SGHAT and CDR2 FQNNGV. The CDR3 covers 15 residues. Unmatched junction bases numbered 10, after V lost 6 bases and J lost 2 bases. The CDR3: CASRLRQGLPYEQYF. CDR3 sequence (DNA): TGTGCCAGCAGACTTAGACAGGGATTACCCTACGAGCAGTACTTC. The entire variable domain, with the rest obtained from reference TRBV11-2 and TRBJ2-7, is as follows: EAGVAQSPRYKIIEKRQSVAFWCNPISGHATLYWYQQILGQGPKLLIQFQNNGVVDDSQLPKDRFSAERLKGVDSTLKIQPAKLEDSAVYLCASRLRQGLPYEQYFGPGTRLTVT.

About this clonotype itself: A junction boundary mismatches the germline segment, possibly from a read error. The rearrangement joins TRBV18 to TRBJ2-7; the match to TRBD1 covers 7 bases. This CDR3 is 16 amino acids long. Germline loops: CDR1 KGHSH, CDR2 LQKENI. DNA of the CDR3: TGTGCCAGCTCACCAGGGGTCGGGACAGCCGGCTACGTGCAGTACTTC. Its translation is CASSPGVGTAGYVQYF. The whole variable domain, filled in from reference TRBV18 and TRBJ2-7, reads NAGVMQNPRHLVRRRGQEARLRCSPMKGHSHVYWYRQLPEEGLKFMVYLQKENIIDESGMPKERFSAEFPKEGPSILRIQQVVRGDSAAYFCASSPGVGTAGYVQYFGPGTRLTVT.

The genes are TRBV12-3 or TRBV12-4 and TRBJ2-5; possible D gene TRBD1, 6 bases. The J call may be mistaken, given a closer DNA end match to TRBJ2-7. The CDR3 consists of 15 residues. The CDR3 reads CASSSTLTGSYEQYF. The CDR3 region has the DNA TGTGCCAGCAGTTCCACCCTTACAGGGTCGTACGAGCAGTACTTC.

This clonotype was observed a single time. J is TRBJ2-5 and V is TRBV4-3, with 10 bases fitting TRBD2. Trimming took 1 base from V and 5 from J; bases not matched to a gene: 7. This CDR3 is 16 amino acids long. Looked up from germline, CDR1 is LGHNA and CDR2 is YSLEER. CDR3 protein: CASSQGSGGAWETQYF. As DNA, the CDR3 is TGCGCCAGCAGCCAAGGCAGCGGGGGGGCCTGGGAGACCCAGTACTTC.

The J gene is TRBJ1-2, the V gene TRBV6-6; a possible D gene is TRBD1 (5 bases). Germline V CDR1 and CDR2: MNHNY, SVGAGI (reference sequence). This CDR3 comprises 15 residues. Trimming removed 2 bases at V and 4 bases at J, with 14 bases between. The CDR3 coding sequence is TGTGCCAGCAGTTACGGGGGGATGGCCGGCTATGGCTACACCTTC. This translates into CASSYGGMAGYGYTF.

The V call is TRBV12-3 or TRBV12-4, the J call TRBJ2-5; 7 nucleotides match TRBD2. The junction had 19 bases not matched to a gene; V was cut back by 10 bases and J by 11 bases. The CDR3 sequence is 14 residues long. CDR3 sequence: CATSSSGFSYKQYF. DNA for the CDR3: TGTGCCACCTCCTCTAGCGGCTTCTCCTACAAGCAGTACTTC.

The chain employs TRBV25-1 and TRBJ2-3; D is uncertain. The V gene lost 1 base and the J gene lost 2 bases, with 13 bases spanning the gap. The CDR3 covers 16 residues. From germline, CDR1 is MGHDK and CDR2 SYGVNS. This CDR3 reads CASSEFSGRDTDTQYF. As DNA, the CDR3 is TGTGCCAGCAGTGAATTCTCGGGTAGGGACACAGATACGCAGTATTTT.

At least ten counts were recorded for this clonotype. V is TRBV2 and J is TRBJ1-1; no clear D. CDR3 length: 13 amino acids. V was pared by 3 bases and J by 7 bases, with 12 bases between. Germline-derived CDR1 and CDR2 are SNHLY and FYNNEI. This CDR3 reads CASSDNRVLEAFF. The CDR3 DNA reads TGTGCCAGCAGTGACAACCGGGTTCTTGAAGCTTTCTTT.

The rearrangement links TRBV27 to TRBJ2-1, with 8 bases that match TRBD1. Germline V CDR1 and CDR2: MNHEY, SMNVEV (reference sequence). V lost 5 bases and J lost 6; bases outside the gene matches: 9. The CDR3 consists of 15 residues. Here the CDR3 DNA reads TGTGCCAGCAGTAGGACCGGGACAGGATTCAATGAGCAGTTCTTC. This codes for CASSRTGTGFNEQFF.

This sequence joins TRBV27 and TRBJ2-3; perhaps D is TRBD1 or TRBD2 (5 bases each). This CDR3 comprises 15 residues. Germline CDR1 MNHEY, CDR2 SMNVEV (reference sequence). Trimming took off 2 bases at V and 6 bases at J, with 15 bases between the two ends. This chain's CDR3 is CASSLGFGGKDTQYF. Written as DNA, the CDR3 is TGTGCCAGCAGTTTAGGATTTGGGGGTAAGGATACGCAGTATTTT.

Only one count was recorded for this clonotype. This rearrangement joins TRBV6-2 or TRBV6-3 to TRBJ1-5; D is perhaps TRBD1 (5 bases). This CDR3 is built from 16 residues. Germline lookup yields CDR1 MNHEY and CDR2 SVGEGT. Trimming left V 0 bases short and J 2 bases short, with 11 bases between. CDR3 amino acids: CASSYSARGGNQPQHF. CDR3 coding DNA: TGTGCCAGCAGTTACTCGGCGCGGGGGGGCAATCAGCCCCAGCATTTT.

The chain joins TRBV6-5 to TRBJ1-6, with a possible D match to TRBD1 (5 bases). Germline values: CDR1 MNHEY, CDR2 SVGAGI. The CDR3 covers 13 residues. V lost 9 bases and J lost 9, with 15 bases in between. CDR3 region: CASRQGVTSPLHF. The DNA for the CDR3 is TGTGCCAGTCGGCAGGGCGTCACTTCACCCCTCCACTTT.

The chain carries TRBV5-6 and TRBJ2-3; TRBD1 aligns across 7 bases. Germline V CDR1 and CDR2: SGHDT, YYEEEE. CDR3 length: 14 amino acids. V lost 2 bases, J lost 5 bases, and 5 bases stayed unmatched. CDR3 sequence reads: CASSFPTGEDTQYF. The CDR3 DNA sequence: TGTGCCAGCAGCTTCCCCACAGGGGAAGATACGCAGTATTTT.

The genes are TRBV10-3 and TRBJ2-2, with D unclear. This CDR3 comprises 15 residues. Germline CDR1 ENHRY, CDR2 SYGVKD. V was cut by 6 bases and J by 5 bases, with 16 bases left in between. This CDR3 reads CAISSSTSRTGELFF. The CDR3 nucleotides are TGTGCCATCAGCTCCTCGACCTCGCGGACCGGGGAGCTGTTTTTT.

V usage is TRBV29-1 and J usage is TRBJ1-1, with D unclear. The CDR3 sequence is 13 residues long. Deletions cut 2 bases from V and 5 bases from J, with 12 bases between. Germline V gene data show CDR1 as SQVTM and CDR2 as ANQGSEA. CDR3: CSVETQVGTEAFF. CDR3 DNA sequence: TGCAGCGTTGAAACCCAGGTGGGGACTGAAGCTTTCTTT. The variable domain in full, completed from reference TRBV29-1 and TRBJ1-1, reads SAVISQKPSRDICQRGTSLTIQCQVDSQVTMMFWYRQQPGQSLTLIATANQGSEATYESGFVIDKFPISRPNLTFSTLTVSNMSPEDSSIYLCSVETQVGTEAFFGQGTRLTVV.

The chain couples TRBV2 to TRBJ2-3; 7 nucleotides match TRBD2. The germline V gene encodes CDR1 SNHLY and CDR2 FYNNEI. The CDR3 length is 15 residues. V dropped 9 bases and J dropped 0; count of bases not matched to a gene: 9. The CDR3 nucleotides are TGTGCCAGTATCCTAGCGGCTTCTAGCACAGATACGCAGTATTTT. Its protein is CASILAASSTDTQYF. The whole variable domain, remainder taken from reference TRBV2 and TRBJ2-3, is EPEVTQTPSHQVTQMGQEVILRCVPISNHLYFYWYRQILGQKVEFLVSFYNNEISEKSEIFDDQFSVERPDGSNFTLKIRSTKLEDSAMYFCASILAASSTDTQYFGPGTRLTVL.

This clonotype came up a few times. The J gene is TRBJ1-2, the V gene TRBV20-1; D call uncertain. Germline CDR1 is DFQATT and CDR2 is SNEGSKA (reference sequence). This CDR3 contains 15 residues. The V end lost 4 bases, the J end lost 0 bases, and 15 bases lay between the germline ends. CDR3 residues: CSATPSAETNYGYTF. DNA for the CDR3: TGCAGTGCTACCCCATCCGCAGAGACTAACTATGGCTACACCTTC.